The T cell receptor (beta chain) under discussion was sequenced for a study of blood T cell repertoires in COVID-19. Study at large: Sources were T cells, B-cell-depleted T cells, or PBMCs; the material itself was cDNA or gDNA.

Authors' data handling: The authors estimated nucleated cell counts from reference gene primer amplification. Sequencing was performed with immunoSEQ multiplex PCR; in TCRdb, only in-frame clones are kept and a portion is missing. The V and J calls and clone size are taken from that table; D and trimming were inferred from the DNA. The sample carries 150,000 to 200,000 clones, roughly 88% recorded once. V shed 7 bases, J shed 2 bases, and the junction held 4 bases outside the gene matches. The germline V gene has CDR1 SGHTA and CDR2 FQGNSA. The CDR3 length is 13 residues. The specimen sequenced was peripheral blood. This clonotype originated in a woman in her fifties or sixties with acute or convalescent COVID-19. The J gene is TRBJ2-7, the V gene TRBV7-2; 8 bases match TRBD2. CDR3 protein: CASKRGGTYEQYF. DNA of the CDR3: TGTGCCAGCAAGCGCGGGGGGACCTACGAGCAGTACTTC. Drawing the rest from reference TRBV7-2 and TRBJ2-7, the complete variable domain is GAGVSQSPSNKVTEKGKDVELRCDPISGHTALYWYRQSLGQGLEFLIYFQGNSAPDKSGLPSDRFSAERTGGSVSTLTIQRTQQEDSAVYLCASKRGGTYEQYFGPGTRLTVT.